The 15 T cell receptor beta chains below all came from one sample that was sequenced in a study of cytomegalovirus exposure and HLA in healthy donors. 60 Vbeta and 13 Jbeta primers were used in PCR. TCRdb's copy holds only in-frame clones and misses some; the assay was immunoSEQ multiplex PCR. Among fewer than 200,000 clones, around three quarters were seen once, and the ten largest hold approximately 2%. The sequencing sample was made of PBMCs. Source of these receptors: a woman aged 25 to 39 in good health and CMV-seronegative.

The chain recombines TRBV19 with TRBJ1-3, with a weak D call TRBD1 (5 bases). The V and J ends lost 3 bases and 0 bases respectively, with 18 bases between them. The CDR3 has 18 residues. The germline CDR1 and CDR2 sequences are LNHDA and SQIVND (reference sequence). The chain's CDR3 is CASSIPRGGRTSGNTIYF. CDR3 sequence (DNA): TGTGCCAGTAGTATTCCTAGGGGAGGACGGACCTCTGGAAACACCATATATTTT.

This sequence joins TRBV5-6 and TRBJ1-1, with D possibly TRBD1 on 5 matching bases. Germline V gives CDR1 SGHDT, CDR2 YYEEEE. CDR3 length: 11 amino acids. The ends were cut back, 2 bases at V and 7 bases at J, with 6 bases in the middle. CDR3 sequence: CASSFQGEAFF. For the CDR3, the DNA is TGTGCCAGCAGCTTCCAGGGTGAAGCTTTCTTT.

V and J are TRBV11-2 and TRBJ2-5; D might be TRBD1 (6 bases). Trimming cost V 4 bases and J 4 bases, with 16 bases left between them. The germline V gene encodes CDR1 SGHAT and CDR2 FQNNGV. The CDR3 is made up of 15 amino acids. The chain's CDR3 is CASSSVTGKGETQYF. In nucleotides, the CDR3 is TGTGCCAGCAGCTCAGTCACAGGGAAGGGAGAGACCCAGTACTTC.

This CDR3 reads CASRDSGREQYF. CDR3 nucleotides: TGTGCCAGCAGAGATAGCGGGAGGGAGCAGTACTTC. The chain carries TRBV6-5 and TRBJ2-5; 11 nucleotides line up with TRBD2. Germline CDR1 reads MNHEY; CDR2 reads SVGAGI. The V segment lost 6 bases and the J segment 11 bases; nucleotides outside the gene matches: 5. This CDR3 has 12 residues.

The chain joins TRBV25-1 to TRBJ2-1; perhaps TRBD2 as D (5 bases). The V end lost 3 bases, the J end lost 4 bases, and 10 bases lay between the germline ends. Per the germline V gene, CDR1 is MGHDK and CDR2 is SYGVNS. The CDR3 has 14 residues. CDR3 DNA sequence: TGTGCCAGCAGTGAGCTCCGGGGATACAATGAGCAGTTCTTC. Protein sequence: CASSELRGYNEQFF. Variable domain in full (rest from reference TRBV25-1 and TRBJ2-1): EADIYQTPRYLVIGTGKKITLECSQTMGHDKMYWYQQDPGMELHLIHYSYGVNSTEKGDLSSESTVSRIRTEHFPLTLESARPSHTSQYLCASSELRGYNEQFFGPGTRLTVL.

The CDR3 sequence is CASSLRASGGPKETQYF. The CDR3 bases are TGCGCCAGCAGCTTGCGTGCTAGCGGGGGGCCTAAAGAGACCCAGTACTTC. The chain is built from TRBV5-1 and TRBJ2-5, with 11 nucleotides matching TRBD2. Per the germline V gene, CDR1 is SGHRS and CDR2 is YFSETQ. This CDR3 contains 17 residues. V was pared by 1 base and J by 3 bases, with 8 bases of the junction left unmatched.

The chain combines TRBV6-5 with TRBJ1-5, with 7 nucleotides matching TRBD1. There are 13 residues in the CDR3. V shed 6 bases, J shed 5 bases, and the junction held 4 bases outside the gene matches. Germline CDR1 reads MNHEY; CDR2 reads SVGAGI. The CDR3 DNA follows: TGTGCCAGCAGATTAACAGGGGATCAGCCCCAGCATTTT. This codes for CASRLTGDQPQHF.

V usage is TRBV9 and J usage is TRBJ2-7; possibly TRBD1 for D (5 bases). The germline V gene has CDR1 SGDLS and CDR2 YYNGEE. This CDR3 has 14 amino acids. The ends were cut back, 2 bases at V and 0 bases at J, with 9 bases in the middle. The CDR3 DNA sequence: TGTGCCAGCAGCGTCAGGGCAGGCTCCTACGAGCAGTACTTC. Protein: CASSVRAGSYEQYF.

The V and J genes are TRBV19 and TRBJ2-1, with 12 bases that match TRBD2. Germline-derived CDR1 and CDR2 are LNHDA and SQIVND (reference sequence). There are 17 residues in the CDR3. With V trimmed by 1 base and J by 4 bases, 5 bases remained unmatched. CDR3 region: CASSIATTSGGYNEQFF. The CDR3 DNA is TGTGCCAGTAGTATAGCGACGACTAGCGGGGGATACAATGAGCAGTTCTTC.

The rearrangement links TRBV11-2 to TRBJ2-7; 10 nucleotides align to TRBD2. With 0 bases clipped from V and 3 bases from J, the junction kept 5 bases outside the gene matches. The CDR3 is made up of 16 amino acids. Germline values: CDR1 SGHAT, CDR2 FQNNGV. DNA of the CDR3: TGTGCCAGCAGCTTAGAAGCGGGAGGGGGGGTCTACGAGCAGTACTTC. This gives the protein CASSLEAGGGVYEQYF. The complete variable domain, with remaining parts taken from reference TRBV11-2 and TRBJ2-7, reads EAGVAQSPRYKIIEKRQSVAFWCNPISGHATLYWYQQILGQGPKLLIQFQNNGVVDDSQLPKDRFSAERLKGVDSTLKIQPAKLEDSAVYLCASSLEAGGGVYEQYFGPGTRLTVT.

V usage is TRBV7-8 and J usage is TRBJ2-5; 9 nucleotides align to TRBD1. The CDR3 extends over 15 amino acids. J was trimmed by 2 bases and V by 4 bases; bases with no gene match: 5. Germline CDR1 and CDR2: SGHVS and FQNEAQ. The CDR3 sequence is CASSSGTGWQETQYF. In nucleotides, the CDR3 is TGTGCCAGCAGCTCTGGGACAGGGTGGCAAGAGACCCAGTACTTC. Full variable domain (remainder filled in from reference TRBV7-8 and TRBJ2-5): GAGVSQSPRYKVAKRGQDVALRCDPISGHVSLFWYQQALGQGPEFLTYFQNEAQLDKSGLPSDRFFAERPEGSVSTLKIQRTQQEDSAVYLCASSSGTGWQETQYFGPGTRLLVL.

The chain carries TRBV2 and TRBJ1-2, with no clear D. V was pared by 9 bases and J by 4 bases, with 9 bases between. The CDR3 has 11 amino acids. CDR1 and CDR2 (germline): SNHLY, FYNNEI. CDR3 bases: TGTGCCAGTGGAGGCGGCTATGGCTACACCTTC. It codes for CASGGGYGYTF.

The chain is built from TRBV30 and TRBJ2-7; 10 nucleotides agree with TRBD1. V trimming: 5 bases; J trimming: 5 bases; junction bases outside the gene matches: 15. The length of the CDR3 is 16 residues. The germline gives CDR1 GTSNPN, CDR2 SVGIG (reference sequence). CDR3 amino acids: CAWDRGRRIPSDEQYF. The DNA for the CDR3 is TGTGCCTGGGACAGGGGGCGCAGGATCCCTTCGGACGAGCAGTACTTC.

This clone was detected a few times. The junction shows a germline mismatch at one end, possibly a read error. The V gene is TRBV2, the J gene TRBJ2-3; 10 bases align to TRBD2. Germline V lookup: CDR1 SNHLY, CDR2 FYNNEI. This CDR3 is 14 amino acids long. The CDR3 protein is CASTELAGFGTQYF. The CDR3 DNA sequence: TGTGCCAGCACTGAACTAGCGGGGTTCGGGACGCAGTATTTT. Supplemented by reference TRBV2 and TRBJ2-3, the full variable domain reads EPEVTQTPSHQVTQMGQEVILRCVPISNHLYFYWYRQILGQKVEFLVSFYNNEISEKSEIFDDQFSVERPDGSNFTLKIRSTKLEDSAMYFCASTELAGFGTQYFGPGTRLTVL.

This chain uses TRBV5-4 with TRBJ2-1, with 10 bases matching TRBD2. Germline CDR1 reads SGHNT; CDR2 reads YYREEE (reference sequence). The CDR3 runs to 16 residues. Unmatched junction bases numbered 9, after V lost 0 bases and J lost 9 bases. The CDR3 DNA follows: TGTGCCAGCAGCTTGGGACTAGCGGGCGGGATTAGTGAGCAGTTCTTC. It is translated as CASSLGLAGGISEQFF.